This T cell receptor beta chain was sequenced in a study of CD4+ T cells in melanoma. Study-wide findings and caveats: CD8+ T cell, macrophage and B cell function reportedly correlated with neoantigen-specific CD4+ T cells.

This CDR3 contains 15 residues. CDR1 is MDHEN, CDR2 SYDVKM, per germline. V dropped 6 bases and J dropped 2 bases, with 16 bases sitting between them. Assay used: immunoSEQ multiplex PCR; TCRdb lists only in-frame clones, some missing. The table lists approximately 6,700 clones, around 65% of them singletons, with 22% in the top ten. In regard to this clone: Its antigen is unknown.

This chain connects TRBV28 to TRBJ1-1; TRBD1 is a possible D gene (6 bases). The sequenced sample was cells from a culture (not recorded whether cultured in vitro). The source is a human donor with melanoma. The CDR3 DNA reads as TGTGCCAGCAGAACCCAACGACAGGTAAACACTGAAGCTTTCTTT. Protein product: CASRTQRQVNTEAFF. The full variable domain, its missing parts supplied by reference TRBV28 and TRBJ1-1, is DVKVTQSSRYLVKRTGEKVFLECVQDMDHENMFWYRQDPGLGLRLIYFSYDVKMKEKGDIPEGYSVSREKKERFSLILESASTNQTSMYLCASRTQRQVNTEAFFGQGTRLTVV.